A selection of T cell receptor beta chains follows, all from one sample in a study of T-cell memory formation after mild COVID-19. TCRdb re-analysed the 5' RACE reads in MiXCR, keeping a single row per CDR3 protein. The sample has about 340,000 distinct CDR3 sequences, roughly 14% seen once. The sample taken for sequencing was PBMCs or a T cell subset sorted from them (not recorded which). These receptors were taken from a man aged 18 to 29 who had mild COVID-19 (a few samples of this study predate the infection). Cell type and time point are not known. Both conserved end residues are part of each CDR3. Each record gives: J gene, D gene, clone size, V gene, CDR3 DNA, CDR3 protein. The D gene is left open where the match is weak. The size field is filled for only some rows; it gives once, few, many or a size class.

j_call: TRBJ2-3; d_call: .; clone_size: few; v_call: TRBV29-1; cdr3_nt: TGCAGCGTTCTCACGAGCACAGATACGCAGTATTTT; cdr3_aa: CSVLTSTDTQYF
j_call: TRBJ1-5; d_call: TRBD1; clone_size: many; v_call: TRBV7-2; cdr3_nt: TGTGCCAGCAGCCAGGGGGAAAAAGCACCCCAGCATTTT; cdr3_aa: CASSQGEKAPQHF
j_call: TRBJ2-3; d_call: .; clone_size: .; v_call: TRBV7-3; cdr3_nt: TGTGCCAGCAGCCCCTACCTTGGGACAGATACGCAGTATTTT; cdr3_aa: CASSPYLGTDTQYF
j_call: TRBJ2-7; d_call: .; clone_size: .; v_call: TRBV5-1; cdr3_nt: TGCGCCAGCAGCCTGCTTGCGGGGGCCACTTCCTACGAGCAGTACTTC; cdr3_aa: CASSLLAGATSYEQYF
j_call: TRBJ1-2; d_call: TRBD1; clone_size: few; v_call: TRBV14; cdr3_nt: TGTGCCAGCAGCCTACAGGGGGGGAACTATGGCTACACCTTC; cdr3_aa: CASSLQGGNYGYTF
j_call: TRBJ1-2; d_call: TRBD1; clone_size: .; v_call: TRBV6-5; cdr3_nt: TGTGCCAGCACTTACAGGGGCGGCTATGGCTACACCTTC; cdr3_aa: CASTYRGGYGYTF
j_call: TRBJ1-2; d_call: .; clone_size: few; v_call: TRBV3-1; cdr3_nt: TGTGCCAGCAGCCAAGTCCCGGAGCGAGCTAACTATGGCTACACCTTC; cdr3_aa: CASSQVPERANYGYTF
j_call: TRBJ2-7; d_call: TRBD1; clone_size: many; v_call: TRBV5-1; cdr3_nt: TGCGCCAGCAGCTTGACAGGGGGCGAAGGCTACGAGCAGTACTTC; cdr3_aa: CASSLTGGEGYEQYF
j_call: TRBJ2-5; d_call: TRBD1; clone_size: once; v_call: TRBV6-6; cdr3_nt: TGTGCCAGCAGTAGACGGGACAGTCCCTTCCGGGAGACCCAGTACTTC; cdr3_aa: CASSRRDSPFRETQYF
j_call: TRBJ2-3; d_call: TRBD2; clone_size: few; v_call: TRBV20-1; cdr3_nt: TGCAGTGCCCCGACTAGCGGGGGGCCCACAGATACGCAGTATTTT; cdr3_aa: CSAPTSGGPTDTQYF
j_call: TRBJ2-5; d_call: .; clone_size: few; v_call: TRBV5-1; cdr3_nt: TGCGCCAGCAGCTTTTCCTACGAAGAGACCCAGTACTTC; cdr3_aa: CASSFSYEETQYF
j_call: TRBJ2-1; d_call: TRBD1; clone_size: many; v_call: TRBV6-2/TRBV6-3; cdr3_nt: TGTGCCAGCAGTTACCCAAGGACAGGCGGTGGGGAGCAGTTCTTC; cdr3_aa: CASSYPRTGGGEQFF
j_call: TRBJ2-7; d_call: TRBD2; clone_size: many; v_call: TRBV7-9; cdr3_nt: TGTGCCAGCAGCTTAGTTGAGCGGGAGCGGCAGTACTTC; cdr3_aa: CASSLVERERQYF
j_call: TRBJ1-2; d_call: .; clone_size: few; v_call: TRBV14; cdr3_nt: TGTGCCAGCAGCCATACGGCCCCCTTTGATGGCTACACCTTC; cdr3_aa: CASSHTAPFDGYTF
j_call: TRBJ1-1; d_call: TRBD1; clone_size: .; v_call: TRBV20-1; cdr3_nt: TGCAGTGCTAGAGATGGACAGGGGCCAGCTTTCTTT; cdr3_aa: CSARDGQGPAFF
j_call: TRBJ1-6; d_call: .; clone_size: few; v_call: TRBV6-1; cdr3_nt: TGTGCCAGCATTGAGGAGGTTTCCTATAATTCACCCCTCCACTTT; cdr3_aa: CASIEEVSYNSPLHF
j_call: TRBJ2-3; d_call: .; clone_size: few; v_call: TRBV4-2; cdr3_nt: TGTGCCAGCAGCCGAAGAGGGGAGGCGCGGGTGGACACAGATACGCAGTATTTT; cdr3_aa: CASSRRGEARVDTDTQYF
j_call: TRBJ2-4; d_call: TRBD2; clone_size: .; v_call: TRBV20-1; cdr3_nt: TGCAGTGCAACCTCGGGACTAGCGGCTCCCAGAGCCAAAAACATTCAGTACTTC; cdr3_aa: CSATSGLAAPRAKNIQYF
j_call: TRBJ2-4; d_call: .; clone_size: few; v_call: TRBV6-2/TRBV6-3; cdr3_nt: TGTGCCAGCAATCGACACAGGGCAGAGGCGGCCAAAAACATTCAGTACTTC; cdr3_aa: CASNRHRAEAAKNIQYF
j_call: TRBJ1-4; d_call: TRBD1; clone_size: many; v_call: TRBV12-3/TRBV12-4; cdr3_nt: TGTGCCAGCAGCAGGGGGAGAGGGGAAAAACTGTTTTTT; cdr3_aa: CASSRGRGEKLFF
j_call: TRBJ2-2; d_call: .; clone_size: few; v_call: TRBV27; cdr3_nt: TGTGCCAGCAGTTTGATTAGCGGCCTCTTTGGCGGGGAGCTGTTTTTT; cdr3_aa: CASSLISGLFGGELFF
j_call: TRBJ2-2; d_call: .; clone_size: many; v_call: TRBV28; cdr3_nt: TGTGCCAGCAGTTTAGAGGGGGGAATCACCGGGGAGCTGTTTTTT; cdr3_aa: CASSLEGGITGELFF
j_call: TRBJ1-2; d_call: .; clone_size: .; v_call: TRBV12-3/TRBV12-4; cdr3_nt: TGTGCCAGCAGTTTTTTCGGGCTTCAAGGCTCTGGCTACACCTTC; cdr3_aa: CASSFFGLQGSGYTF
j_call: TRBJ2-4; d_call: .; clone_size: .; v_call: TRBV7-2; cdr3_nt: TGTGCCAGCAGCCCAGAGGTAGCCAAAAACATTCAGTACTTC; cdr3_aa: CASSPEVAKNIQYF
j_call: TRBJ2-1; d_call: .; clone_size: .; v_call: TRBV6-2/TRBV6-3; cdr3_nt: TGTGCCAGCAGCAACAGGGTGGGTGAGCAGTTCTTC; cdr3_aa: CASSNRVGEQFF
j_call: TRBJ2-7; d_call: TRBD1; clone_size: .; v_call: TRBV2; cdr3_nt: TGTGCCAGCAGTGAGAGGGGGACAGGGGTGAACGAGCAGTACTTC; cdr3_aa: CASSERGTGVNEQYF
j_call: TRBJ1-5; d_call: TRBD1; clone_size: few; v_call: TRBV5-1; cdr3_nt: TGCGCCAGCAGCCTTGAGGGACAGGGGAATCAGCCCCAGCATTTT; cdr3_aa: CASSLEGQGNQPQHF
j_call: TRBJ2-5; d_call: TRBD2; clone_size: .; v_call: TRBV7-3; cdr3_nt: TGTGCCAGCAGCTCGGGGGGGGAAGGGACCCAGTACTTC; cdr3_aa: CASSSGGEGTQYF
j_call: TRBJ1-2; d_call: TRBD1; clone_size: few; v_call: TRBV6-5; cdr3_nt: TGTGCCAGCAGTTACCCGCCGGGACAGGGGTCCGGGGGCTACACCTTC; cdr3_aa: CASSYPPGQGSGGYTF
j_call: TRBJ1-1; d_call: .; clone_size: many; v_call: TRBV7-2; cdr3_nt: TGTGCCAGCAGTTTTAGTGGCACTGAAGCTTTCTTT; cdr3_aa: CASSFSGTEAFF
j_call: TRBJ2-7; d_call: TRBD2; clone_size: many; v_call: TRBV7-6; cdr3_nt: TGTGCCAGCAGCTTAAGCGGGGCAACCCTCGAGCAGTACTTC; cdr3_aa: CASSLSGATLEQYF